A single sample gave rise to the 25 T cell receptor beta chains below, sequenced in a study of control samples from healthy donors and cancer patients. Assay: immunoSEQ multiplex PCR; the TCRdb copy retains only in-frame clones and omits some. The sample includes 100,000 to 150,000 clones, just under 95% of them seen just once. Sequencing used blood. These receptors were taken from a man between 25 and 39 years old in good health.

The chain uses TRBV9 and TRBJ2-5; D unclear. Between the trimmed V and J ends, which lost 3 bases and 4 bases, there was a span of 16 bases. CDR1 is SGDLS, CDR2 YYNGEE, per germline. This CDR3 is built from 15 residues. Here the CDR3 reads CASSERGVRLETQYF. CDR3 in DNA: TGTGCCAGCAGCGAAAGAGGTGTCCGACTAGAGACCCAGTACTTC.

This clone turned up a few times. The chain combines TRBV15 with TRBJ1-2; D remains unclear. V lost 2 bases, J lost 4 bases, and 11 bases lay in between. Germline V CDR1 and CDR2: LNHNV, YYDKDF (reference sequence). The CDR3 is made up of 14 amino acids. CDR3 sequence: CATSRTPGGYGYTF. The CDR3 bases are TGTGCCACCAGCAGAACTCCGGGTGGCTATGGCTACACCTTC.

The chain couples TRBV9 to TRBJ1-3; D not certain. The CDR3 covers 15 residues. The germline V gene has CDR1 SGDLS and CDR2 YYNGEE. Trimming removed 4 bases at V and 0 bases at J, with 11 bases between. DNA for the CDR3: TGTGCCAGCAGCCCTTCGGGCCTCTCTGGAAACACCATATATTTT. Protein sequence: CASSPSGLSGNTIYF.

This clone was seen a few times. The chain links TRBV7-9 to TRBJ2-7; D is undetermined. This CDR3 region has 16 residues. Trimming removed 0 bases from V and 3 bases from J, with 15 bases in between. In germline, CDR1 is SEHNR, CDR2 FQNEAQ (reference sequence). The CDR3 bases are TGTGCCAGCAGCTTAGCGCCGGAACAGATGCTCTACGAGCAGTACTTC. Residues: CASSLAPEQMLYEQYF. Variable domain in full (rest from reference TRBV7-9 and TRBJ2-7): DTGVSQNPRHKITKRGQNVTFRCDPISEHNRLYWYRQTLGQGPEFLTYFQNEAQLEKSRLLSDRFSAERPKGSFSTLEIQRTEQGDSAMYLCASSLAPEQMLYEQYFGPGTRLTVT.

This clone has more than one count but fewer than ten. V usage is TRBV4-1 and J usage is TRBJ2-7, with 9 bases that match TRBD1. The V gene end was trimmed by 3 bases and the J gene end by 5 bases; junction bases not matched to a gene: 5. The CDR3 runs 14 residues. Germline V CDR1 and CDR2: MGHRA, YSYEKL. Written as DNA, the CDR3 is TGCGCCAGCAGCCACGGGACAGGGAGCAACGAGCAGTACTTC. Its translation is CASSHGTGSNEQYF.

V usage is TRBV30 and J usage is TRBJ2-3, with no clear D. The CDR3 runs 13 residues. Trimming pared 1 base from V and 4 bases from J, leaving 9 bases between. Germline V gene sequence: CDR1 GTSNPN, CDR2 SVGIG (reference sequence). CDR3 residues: CAWSARSADTQYF. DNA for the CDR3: TGTGCCTGGAGTGCCCGGTCGGCAGATACGCAGTATTTT.

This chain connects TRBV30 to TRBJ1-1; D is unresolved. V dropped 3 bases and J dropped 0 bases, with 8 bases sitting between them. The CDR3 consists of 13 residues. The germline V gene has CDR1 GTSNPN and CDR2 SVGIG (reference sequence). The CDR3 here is CAWRFNMNTEAFF. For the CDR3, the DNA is TGTGCCTGGAGATTTAACATGAACACTGAAGCTTTCTTT.

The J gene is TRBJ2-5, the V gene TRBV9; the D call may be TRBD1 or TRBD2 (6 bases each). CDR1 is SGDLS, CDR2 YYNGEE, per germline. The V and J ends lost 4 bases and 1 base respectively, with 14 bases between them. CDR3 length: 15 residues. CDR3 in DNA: TGTGCCAGCAGCTCGAGAAGGGGGGCCCAAGAGACCCAGTACTTC. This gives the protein CASSSRRGAQETQYF.

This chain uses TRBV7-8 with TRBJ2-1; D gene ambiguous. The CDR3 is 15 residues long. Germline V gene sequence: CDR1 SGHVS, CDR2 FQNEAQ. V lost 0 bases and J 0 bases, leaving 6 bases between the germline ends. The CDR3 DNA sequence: TGTGCCAGCAGCTTAGCCAGGAGCTCCTACAATGAGCAGTTCTTC. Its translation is CASSLARSSYNEQFF.

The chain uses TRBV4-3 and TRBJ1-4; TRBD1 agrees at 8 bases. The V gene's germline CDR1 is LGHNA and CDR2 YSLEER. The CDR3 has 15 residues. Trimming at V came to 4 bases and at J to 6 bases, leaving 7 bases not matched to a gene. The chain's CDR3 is CASSPGQGGYEKLFF. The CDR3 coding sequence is TGCGCCAGCAGCCCAGGACAGGGAGGTTATGAAAAACTGTTTTTT.

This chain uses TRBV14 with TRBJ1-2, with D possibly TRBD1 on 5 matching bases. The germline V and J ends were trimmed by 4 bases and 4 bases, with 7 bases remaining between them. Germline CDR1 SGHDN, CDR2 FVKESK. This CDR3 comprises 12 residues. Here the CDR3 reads CASSLTGYGYTF. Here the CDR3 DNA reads TGTGCCAGCAGCCTCACAGGCTATGGCTACACCTTC.

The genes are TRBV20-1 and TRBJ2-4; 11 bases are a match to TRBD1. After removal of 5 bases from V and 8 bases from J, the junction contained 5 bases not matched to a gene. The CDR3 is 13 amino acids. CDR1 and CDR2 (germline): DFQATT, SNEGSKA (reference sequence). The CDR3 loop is CSAGGTGGDIQYF. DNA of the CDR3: TGCAGTGCTGGTGGGACAGGGGGGGACATTCAGTACTTC.

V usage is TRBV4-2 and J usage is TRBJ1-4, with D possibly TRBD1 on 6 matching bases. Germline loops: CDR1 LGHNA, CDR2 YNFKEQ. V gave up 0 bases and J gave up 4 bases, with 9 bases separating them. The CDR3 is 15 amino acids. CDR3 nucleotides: TGTGCCAGCAGCCAAGAAGGGGGGCTTAATGAAAAACTGTTTTTT. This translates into CASSQEGGLNEKLFF.

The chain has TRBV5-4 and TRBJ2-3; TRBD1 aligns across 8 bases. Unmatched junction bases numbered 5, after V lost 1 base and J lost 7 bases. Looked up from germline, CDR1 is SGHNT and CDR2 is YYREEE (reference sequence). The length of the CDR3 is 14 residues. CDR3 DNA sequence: TGTGCCAGCAGCTTGCTACAGGGGGGTTATACGCAGTATTTT. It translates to CASSLLQGGYTQYF.

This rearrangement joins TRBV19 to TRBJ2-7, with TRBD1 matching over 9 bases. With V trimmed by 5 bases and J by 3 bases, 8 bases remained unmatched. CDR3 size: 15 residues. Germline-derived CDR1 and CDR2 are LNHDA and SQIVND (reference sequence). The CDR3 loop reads CASSLTGGVGYEQYF. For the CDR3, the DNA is TGTGCCAGTAGTTTGACAGGGGGAGTTGGCTACGAGCAGTACTTC.

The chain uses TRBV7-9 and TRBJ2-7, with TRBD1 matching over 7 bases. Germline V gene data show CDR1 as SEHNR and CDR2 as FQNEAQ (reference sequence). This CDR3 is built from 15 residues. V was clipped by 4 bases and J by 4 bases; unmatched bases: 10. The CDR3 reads CASSSLRQGVYEQYF. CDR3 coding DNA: TGTGCCAGCAGCTCACTACGACAGGGCGTTTACGAGCAGTACTTC. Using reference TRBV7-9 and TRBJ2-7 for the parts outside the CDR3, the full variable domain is DTGVSQNPRHKITKRGQNVTFRCDPISEHNRLYWYRQTLGQGPEFLTYFQNEAQLEKSRLLSDRFSAERPKGSFSTLEIQRTEQGDSAMYLCASSSLRQGVYEQYFGPGTRLTVT.

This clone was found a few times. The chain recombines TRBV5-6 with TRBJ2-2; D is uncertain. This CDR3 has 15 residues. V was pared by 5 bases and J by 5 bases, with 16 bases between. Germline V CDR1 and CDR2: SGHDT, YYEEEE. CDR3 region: CASRVLVDETGELFF. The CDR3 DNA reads TGTGCCAGCAGGGTCCTCGTAGATGAAACCGGGGAGCTGTTTTTT.

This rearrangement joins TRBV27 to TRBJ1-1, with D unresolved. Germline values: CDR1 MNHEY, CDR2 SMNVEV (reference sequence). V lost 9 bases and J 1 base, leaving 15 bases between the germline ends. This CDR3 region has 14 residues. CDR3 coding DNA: TGTGCCAGTCATCCTGGTAGTGGGAACACTGAAGCTTTCTTT. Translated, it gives CASHPGSGNTEAFF.

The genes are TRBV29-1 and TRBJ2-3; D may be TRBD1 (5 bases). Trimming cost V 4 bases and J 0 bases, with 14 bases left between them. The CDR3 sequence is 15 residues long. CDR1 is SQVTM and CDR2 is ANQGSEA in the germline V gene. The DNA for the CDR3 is TGCAGCGTTGGGGTCTTGGACATTAGCACAGATACGCAGTATTTT. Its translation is CSVGVLDISTDTQYF.

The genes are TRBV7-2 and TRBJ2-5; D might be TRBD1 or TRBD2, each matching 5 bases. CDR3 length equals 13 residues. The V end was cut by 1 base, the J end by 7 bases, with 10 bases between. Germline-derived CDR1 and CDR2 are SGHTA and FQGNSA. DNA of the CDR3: TGTGCCAGCAGCTTAGACGGGGCCGGGACCCAGTACTTC. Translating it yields CASSLDGAGTQYF.

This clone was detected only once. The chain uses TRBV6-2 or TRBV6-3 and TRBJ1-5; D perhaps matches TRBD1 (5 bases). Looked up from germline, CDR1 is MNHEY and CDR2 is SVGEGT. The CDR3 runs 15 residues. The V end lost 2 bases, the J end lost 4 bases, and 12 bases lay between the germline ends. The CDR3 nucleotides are TGTGCCAGCAGTTACAGCAGGGCGGGGAATCAGCCCCAGCATTTT. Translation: CASSYSRAGNQPQHF.

The CDR3 sequence is CAWRSGLKGLGSYEQYF. CDR3 DNA sequence: TGTGCCTGGAGGTCAGGACTGAAGGGCCTCGGCTCCTACGAGCAGTACTTC. The rearrangement links TRBV30 to TRBJ2-7; D may be TRBD2 (5 bases). CDR1 and CDR2 from the germline V gene are GTSNPN and SVGIG (reference sequence). V lost 3 bases, J lost 0 bases, and 21 bases lay in between. The CDR3 runs to 17 residues.

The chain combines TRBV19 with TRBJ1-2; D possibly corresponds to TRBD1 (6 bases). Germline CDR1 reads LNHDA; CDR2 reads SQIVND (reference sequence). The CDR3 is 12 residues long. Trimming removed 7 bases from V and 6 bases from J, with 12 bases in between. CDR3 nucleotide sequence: TGTGCCAGTAATTACGGGGGCGATGGCTACACCTTC. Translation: CASNYGGDGYTF.

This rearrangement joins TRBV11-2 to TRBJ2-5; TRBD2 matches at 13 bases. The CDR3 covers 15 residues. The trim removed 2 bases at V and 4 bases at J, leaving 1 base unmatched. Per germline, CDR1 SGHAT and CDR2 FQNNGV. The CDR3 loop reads CASSLTSGGAETQYF. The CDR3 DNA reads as TGTGCCAGCAGCTTAACTAGCGGGGGGGCAGAGACCCAGTACTTC.

This chain's CDR3 is CASSLWQERGSSYEQYF. Written as DNA, the CDR3 is TGTGCCAGCAGCTTGTGGCAAGAGCGGGGGAGCTCCTACGAGCAGTACTTC. The rearrangement links TRBV7-4 to TRBJ2-7, with 8 bases identical to TRBD2. The V segment lost 3 bases and the J segment 0 bases; nucleotides outside the gene matches: 10. Germline CDR1 and CDR2: SGHVT and SQSDAQ. The CDR3 length is 17 residues. Using reference TRBV7-4 and TRBJ2-7 for the parts outside the CDR3, the full variable domain is GAGVSQSPRYKVAKRGRDVALRCDSISGHVTLYWYRQTLGQGSEVLTYSQSDAQRDKSGRPSGRFSAERPERSVSTLKIQRTEQGDSAVYLCASSLWQERGSSYEQYFGPGTRLTVT.